Below, 32 T cell receptor beta chains from the same sample are listed, as sequenced in a study of blood T cell repertoires in COVID-19. Sequencing used immunoSEQ multiplex PCR; TCRdb keeps in-frame clones, though not all of them. This repertoire shows about 210,000 clones, roughly four fifths found once; its top ten account for roughly 8%. Material: peripheral blood. The receptors here all came from a woman aged 45-60 years with active or convalescent COVID-19.

This sequence joins TRBV7-9 and TRBJ1-2, with 10 bases identical to TRBD1. Germline V CDR1 and CDR2: SEHNR, FQNEAQ (reference sequence). V trimming: 4 bases; J trimming: 3 bases; junction bases outside the gene matches: 2. The CDR3 has 14 residues. The CDR3 coding sequence is TGTGCCAGCAGCTCGGGACAGGGGTACTATGGCTACACCTTC. Protein sequence: CASSSGQGYYGYTF.

The rearrangement links TRBV6-5 to TRBJ2-1; TRBD2 matches 9 bases. From germline, CDR1 is MNHEY and CDR2 SVGAGI. V lost 2 bases to trimming and J lost 5 bases; unmatched junction nucleotides: 7. This CDR3 is 16 amino acids long. The CDR3 region is CASSYHTSGQNNEQFF. In nucleotides, the CDR3 is TGTGCCAGCAGTTACCACACTAGCGGGCAAAACAATGAGCAGTTCTTC.

The chain carries TRBV27 and TRBJ1-5, with D perhaps matching TRBD1 (5 bases). Trimming took off 6 bases at V and 0 bases at J, with 9 bases between the two ends. CDR3 size: 14 residues. Germline V gene data show CDR1 as MNHEY and CDR2 as SMNVEV (reference sequence). The DNA of the CDR3 is TGTGCCAGCAGGTACGGGGGTAGCAATCAGCCCCAGCATTTT. Encoded protein: CASRYGGSNQPQHF.

The rearrangement uses TRBV11-1 and TRBJ1-3, with 7 bases aligning to TRBD1. This CDR3 has 16 residues. The germline CDR1 and CDR2 sequences are SGHAT and FQDESV (reference sequence). V trimming: 7 bases; J trimming: 0 bases; junction bases outside the gene matches: 9. DNA for the CDR3: TGTGCCAGCACCGACAGGGACCTCAACTCTGGAAACACCATATATTTT. Its translation: CASTDRDLNSGNTIYF.

The chain has TRBV27 and TRBJ1-1; D unresolved. Per the germline V gene, CDR1 is MNHEY and CDR2 is SMNVEV (reference sequence). The CDR3 is 13 residues long. The V end lost 5 bases, the J end lost 5 bases, and 12 bases lay between the germline ends. The DNA for the CDR3 is TGTGCCAGCAGTCGTTCCGTACTGACTGAAGCTTTCTTT. Translating it yields CASSRSVLTEAFF.

The J gene is TRBJ2-2, the V gene TRBV9; D remains unclear. V was clipped by 0 bases and J by 3 bases, with 6 bases between them. This CDR3 is 14 amino acids long. The V gene's germline CDR1 is SGDLS and CDR2 YYNGEE. The CDR3 protein is CASSVVGHTGELFF. The CDR3 bases are TGTGCCAGCAGCGTAGTGGGCCACACCGGGGAGCTGTTTTTT. Full variable domain (missing parts from reference TRBV9 and TRBJ2-2): DSGVTQTPKHLITATGQRVTLRCSPRSGDLSVYWYQQSLDQGLQFLIQYYNGEERAKGNILERFSAQQFPDLHSELNLSSLELGDSALYFCASSVVGHTGELFFGEGSRLTVL.

Notes on this clone: At the DNA level, this CDR3 is encoded by other sequences in the same sample as well. V is TRBV19 and J is TRBJ2-3, with TRBD2 as a possible D gene (6 bases). This CDR3 has 14 residues. The germline V gene encodes CDR1 LNHDA and CDR2 SQIVND (reference sequence). V lost 5 bases, J lost 4 bases, and 13 bases lay in between. CDR3 nucleotide sequence: TGTGCCAGTAGTCCGGGCCCGGGGGCAGATACGCAGTATTTT. Residues: CASSPGPGADTQYF.

The chain couples TRBV2 to TRBJ1-6; 7 bases fit TRBD1. This CDR3 is 14 amino acids long. Germline CDR1 and CDR2: SNHLY and FYNNEI. V gave up 6 bases and J gave up 8 bases; unmatched junction bases: 7. CDR3 nucleotides: TGTGCCAGCAGGGATCGGACAGGTTATTCACCCCTCCACTTT. Its translation is CASRDRTGYSPLHF.

This chain links TRBV19 with TRBJ1-2; 8 bases match TRBD1. CDR1 is LNHDA, CDR2 SQIVND, per germline (reference sequence). After removal of 7 bases from V and 7 bases from J, the junction contained 8 bases not matched to a gene. This CDR3 spans 13 amino acids. The CDR3 nucleotides are TGTGCCAGTAATTTTAACAGGGGGAGTGGCTACACCTTC. It yields the protein CASNFNRGSGYTF.

This clone showed up just once. The V and J genes are TRBV11-2 and TRBJ1-5; D may be TRBD1 (6 bases). Trimming took off 4 bases at V and 4 bases at J, with 11 bases between the two ends. CDR3 length: 14 residues. From germline, CDR1 is SGHAT and CDR2 FQNNGV. CDR3 region: CASSSGASNQPQHF. CDR3 nucleotide sequence: TGTGCCAGCAGCTCAGGGGCTTCGAATCAGCCCCAGCATTTT.

The chain combines TRBV6-5 with TRBJ1-5; the D gene is possibly TRBD1 (6 bases). V lost 7 bases and J 6 bases, leaving 13 bases between the germline ends. This CDR3 spans 13 amino acids. Germline V gives CDR1 MNHEY, CDR2 SVGAGI. In nucleotides, the CDR3 is TGTGCCAGCACACTCCAAGGGGGTCAGCCCCAGCATTTT. It is translated as CASTLQGGQPQHF.

The chain combines TRBV5-1 with TRBJ1-2, with TRBD1 identical over 7 bases. V trimming: 1 base; J trimming: 6 bases; junction bases outside the gene matches: 3. Per germline, CDR1 SGHRS and CDR2 YFSETQ. The CDR3 has 13 residues. CDR3 region: CASSLRQGDGYTF. CDR3 bases: TGCGCCAGCAGCTTGCGACAGGGCGATGGCTACACCTTC. The whole variable domain, remainder taken from reference TRBV5-1 and TRBJ1-2, is KAGVTQTPRYLIKTRGQQVTLSCSPISGHRSVSWYQQTPGQGLQFLFEYFSETQRNKGNFPGRFSGRQFSNSRSEMNVSTLELGDSALYLCASSLRQGDGYTFGSGTRLTVV.

This clone was recorded only once. This chain links TRBV2 with TRBJ1-2; 7 positions match TRBD1. The CDR3 has 17 amino acids. Germline loops: CDR1 SNHLY, CDR2 FYNNEI. Unmatched junction bases numbered 10, after V lost 0 bases and J lost 3 bases. This chain's CDR3 is CASSEAGQARGDYGYTF. The DNA for the CDR3 is TGTGCCAGCAGTGAAGCAGGACAGGCCAGGGGTGACTATGGCTACACCTTC.

Turning to this clone: Other DNA variants within this sample encode the same CDR3. V gene TRBV24-1 combines with J gene TRBJ1-2; 7 positions agree with TRBD1. In germline, CDR1 is KGHDR, CDR2 SFDVKD. Trimming at V came to 1 base and at J to 5 bases, leaving 3 bases not matched to a gene. CDR3 length: 14 residues. The CDR3 bases are TGTGCCACCAGTGATTTCGGGACAGATTATGGCTACACCTTC. It yields the protein CATSDFGTDYGYTF.

This chain links TRBV6-6 with TRBJ1-5; weak D call: TRBD1 (6 bases). Trimming took 2 bases from V and 3 from J, leaving 11 bases between them. The CDR3 runs to 15 residues. The germline V gene has CDR1 MNHNY and CDR2 SVGAGI (reference sequence). CDR3 sequence: CASSYGTHLNQPQHF. The CDR3 nucleotides are TGTGCCAGCAGTTACGGGACACACCTCAATCAGCCCCAGCATTTT.

The table lists this clone with a few counts. The rearrangement uses TRBV19 and TRBJ2-1; TRBD2 matches at 7 bases. This CDR3 has 15 residues. The J segment lost 0 bases and the V segment lost 8 bases, leaving 7 bases of the junction unmatched. Germline-derived CDR1 and CDR2 are LNHDA and SQIVND (reference sequence). The CDR3 region has the DNA TGTGCCAGTTCGAGCGGGACCCTCTCCTACAATGAGCAGTTCTTC. Its protein is CASSSGTLSYNEQFF.

The chain carries TRBV11-2 and TRBJ1-1, with D uncertain. V lost 4 bases, J lost 0 bases, and 15 bases lay in between. This CDR3 region has 16 residues. Germline V gene sequence: CDR1 SGHAT, CDR2 FQNNGV. In DNA, the CDR3 is TGTGCCAGCAGCTCCCCCTGGTGGAGGGTGAACACTGAAGCTTTCTTT. This codes for CASSSPWWRVNTEAFF.

This clone was counted only a few times. The chain has TRBV6-5 and TRBJ1-1, with 7 bases identical to TRBD1. The trim removed 7 bases at V and 0 bases at J, leaving 5 bases unmatched. The CDR3 sequence is 14 residues long. The V gene's germline CDR1 is MNHEY and CDR2 SVGAGI. As DNA, the CDR3 is TGTGCCAGCACGACAGGGCCTATGAACACTGAAGCTTTCTTT. This sequence encodes CASTTGPMNTEAFF.

V is TRBV2 and J is TRBJ1-2; 10 bases align to TRBD1. The germline V gene has CDR1 SNHLY and CDR2 FYNNEI. The CDR3 sequence is 15 residues long. V lost 6 bases and J lost 4; bases outside the gene matches: 8. The CDR3 loop reads CASSLDRGRTYGYTF. In DNA, the CDR3 is TGTGCCAGCAGCCTGGACAGGGGGAGGACCTATGGCTACACCTTC.

This chain uses TRBV9 with TRBJ1-2, with TRBD1 matching over 7 bases. CDR3 length: 15 amino acids. Trimming took 0 bases from V and 6 from J; bases not matched to a gene: 8. The germline V gene encodes CDR1 SGDLS and CDR2 YYNGEE. This chain's CDR3 is CASSVGNRGTDGYTF. In DNA, the CDR3 is TGTGCCAGCAGCGTAGGGAACAGGGGAACTGATGGCTACACCTTC. The variable domain in full, with the rest retrieved from reference TRBV9 and TRBJ1-2, is DSGVTQTPKHLITATGQRVTLRCSPRSGDLSVYWYQQSLDQGLQFLIQYYNGEERAKGNILERFSAQQFPDLHSELNLSSLELGDSALYFCASSVGNRGTDGYTFGSGTRLTVV.

The chain recombines TRBV10-2 with TRBJ2-3; 10 nucleotides line up with TRBD1. Germline CDR1 is WSHSY and CDR2 is SAAADI. This CDR3 comprises 15 residues. Trimming cost V 7 bases and J 2 bases; bases outside gene matches: 6. In nucleotides, the CDR3 is TGCGCCAGCAACCGACAGGGGGCGTCCACAGATACGCAGTATTTT. It codes for CASNRQGASTDTQYF.

The chain couples TRBV7-9 to TRBJ2-7, with a weak D call TRBD2 (6 bases). The germline CDR1 and CDR2 sequences are SEHNR and FQNEAQ (reference sequence). The CDR3 loop spans 15 amino acids. Trimming took 4 bases from V and 2 from J, leaving 15 bases between them. In DNA, the CDR3 is TGTGCCAGCAGCTCCCCAGACAGACTAGCCTACGAGCAGTACTTC. Its translation is CASSSPDRLAYEQYF.

The chain uses TRBV24-1 and TRBJ2-3; 7 bases fit TRBD1. CDR3 size: 15 residues. Germline V gene data show CDR1 as KGHDR and CDR2 as SFDVKD. J lost 1 base, V lost 6 bases, and 6 bases had no gene match. The CDR3 loop reads CATSTGQTRTDTQYF. CDR3 nucleotide sequence: TGTGCCACCAGTACGGGACAGACCCGCACAGATACGCAGTATTTT.

The rearrangement uses TRBV29-1 and TRBJ1-1, with D possibly matching TRBD1 (5 bases). Germline V lookup: CDR1 SQVTM, CDR2 ANQGSEA. With 4 bases removed from V and 1 base from J, the gap between germline ends came to 7 bases. The CDR3 covers 12 residues. The CDR3 loop reads CSVGRGNTEAFF. The CDR3 region has the DNA TGCAGCGTTGGAAGGGGGAACACTGAAGCTTTCTTT.

The chain employs TRBV28 and TRBJ2-7; 9 bases agree with TRBD1. Germline V gene lookup returns CDR1 MDHEN and CDR2 SYDVKM. The CDR3 has 13 amino acids. The J segment lost 7 bases and the V segment lost 6 bases, leaving 7 bases of the junction unmatched. CDR3 nucleotides: TGTGCCAGCAGGACAGGGGGAAGGAGAGAGCAGTACTTC. It is translated as CASRTGGRREQYF.

This chain connects TRBV10-3 to TRBJ1-4, with a weak D call TRBD1 (6 bases). Deletions cut 6 bases from V and 1 base from J, with 6 bases between. The CDR3 totals 13 residues. Per germline, CDR1 ENHRY and CDR2 SYGVKD. Written as DNA, the CDR3 is TGTGCCATCAGCAGGGGAACTAATGAAAAACTGTTTTTT. Translating gives CAISRGTNEKLFF.

V is TRBV27 and J is TRBJ2-7; the match to TRBD2 covers 8 bases. The trim removed 4 bases at V and 6 bases at J, leaving 14 bases unmatched. CDR3 length: 16 residues. CDR1 and CDR2 (germline): MNHEY, SMNVEV (reference sequence). This CDR3 reads CASSSSTGGRFLEQYF. As DNA, the CDR3 is TGTGCCAGCAGTTCTTCCACGGGAGGGCGGTTTCTCGAGCAGTACTTC.

The chain has TRBV29-1 and TRBJ2-1; no definite D call. The V end lost 3 bases, the J end lost 7 bases, and 13 bases lay between the germline ends. CDR1 and CDR2 from the germline V gene are SQVTM and ANQGSEA. The CDR3 contains 13 residues. CDR3 in amino acids: CSVDRGFPNEQFF. CDR3 DNA: TGCAGCGTTGATAGAGGATTTCCTAATGAGCAGTTCTTC.

This clone was seen a handful of times. The chain uses TRBV18 and TRBJ1-6; maybe TRBD1 (6 bases). There are 23 residues in the CDR3. Trimming took off 1 base at V and 0 bases at J, with 28 bases between the two ends. CDR1 and CDR2 (germline): KGHSH, LQKENI. This chain's CDR3 is CASSPRRGGGRTVQISYNSPLHF. Here the CDR3 DNA reads TGTGCCAGCTCACCACGGCGCGGCGGGGGGAGGACAGTCCAAATCTCCTATAATTCACCCCTCCACTTT.

The rearrangement uses TRBV28 and TRBJ1-1, with TRBD1 as a possible D gene (6 bases). V was cut by 5 bases and J by 10 bases, with 14 bases left in between. The length of the CDR3 is 12 residues. Germline V gene sequence: CDR1 MDHEN, CDR2 SYDVKM. CDR3 residues: CASSTGPLRAFF. In DNA form, the CDR3 reads TGTGCCAGCAGTACAGGGCCCCTTAGAGCTTTCTTT. Supplemented by reference TRBV28 and TRBJ1-1, the full variable domain reads DVKVTQSSRYLVKRTGEKVFLECVQDMDHENMFWYRQDPGLGLRLIYFSYDVKMKEKGDIPEGYSVSREKKERFSLILESASTNQTSMYLCASSTGPLRAFFGQGTRLTVV.

This clone has just one count. V gene TRBV29-1 combines with J gene TRBJ1-2, with 8 bases lining up with TRBD1. The germline V gene has CDR1 SQVTM and CDR2 ANQGSEA. The CDR3 totals 14 residues. Losses at the gene ends were 6 bases for V and 8 bases for J; bases not matched to a gene: 14. The CDR3 bases are TGCAGCGTGCCATCAGGGGGCGCAACCTTCGGCTACACCTTC. Translating it yields CSVPSGGATFGYTF. Looking up the rest from reference TRBV29-1 and TRBJ1-2 gives the full variable domain: SAVISQKPSRDICQRGTSLTIQCQVDSQVTMMFWYRQQPGQSLTLIATANQGSEATYESGFVIDKFPISRPNLTFSTLTVSNMSPEDSSIYLCSVPSGGATFGYTFGSGTRLTVV.

V and J are TRBV10-3 and TRBJ1-3; D remains unclear. Germline values: CDR1 ENHRY, CDR2 SYGVKD. This CDR3 is 13 amino acids long. V was pared by 9 bases and J by 0 bases, with 9 bases between. CDR3 sequence (DNA): TGTGCCATTCAAGCAAACTCTGGAAACACCATATATTTT. It is translated as CAIQANSGNTIYF.